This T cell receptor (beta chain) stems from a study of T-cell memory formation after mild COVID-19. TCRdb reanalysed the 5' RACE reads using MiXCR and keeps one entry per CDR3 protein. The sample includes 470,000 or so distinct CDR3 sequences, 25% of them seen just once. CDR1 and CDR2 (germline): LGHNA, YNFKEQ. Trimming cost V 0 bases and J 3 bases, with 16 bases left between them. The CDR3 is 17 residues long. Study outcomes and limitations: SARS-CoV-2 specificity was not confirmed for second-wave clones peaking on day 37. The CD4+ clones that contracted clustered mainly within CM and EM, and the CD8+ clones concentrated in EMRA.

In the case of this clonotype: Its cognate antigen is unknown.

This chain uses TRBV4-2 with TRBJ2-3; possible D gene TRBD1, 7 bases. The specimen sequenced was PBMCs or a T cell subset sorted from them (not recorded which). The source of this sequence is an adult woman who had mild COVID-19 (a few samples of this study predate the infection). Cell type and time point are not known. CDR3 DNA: TGTGCCAGCAGCCAAGATAGAGGAGGGGGCGGGACAGATACGCAGTATTTT. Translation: CASSQDRGGGGTDTQYF.